This T cell receptor beta chain was retrieved from a study of shared clonotypes between healthy human individuals. Points from the study as a whole: Between a few donors, naive CD4 clonotypes were shared at a level of approximately 5%. Clonotypes shared by all four donors outscored non-shared clonotypes in generation probability.

The method was immunoSEQ multiplex PCR; TCRdb's version includes in-frame clones alone and lacks a portion of them. Of more than 90,000 clones listed, under 80% are singletons. Germline V gene data show CDR1 as SGDLS and CDR2 as YYNGEE. With 4 bases removed from V and 6 bases from J, the gap between germline ends came to 12 bases. This CDR3 has 13 residues. CD8 memory was a combination that joined CD45RO+ cells with CCR7-negative CD45RA+ TemRA cells. Regarding this clone: Its target is not known.

The source is a young man in good health. The sequenced sample was memory CD8+ T cells sorted from blood. Documented subset: CD45RO+ cells pooled with CCR7-negative TemRA cells. The chain joins TRBV9 to TRBJ2-3, with D hard to call. CDR3 protein: CASSQEMWDTQYF. DNA of the CDR3: TGTGCCAGCAGCCAAGAAATGTGGGATACGCAGTATTTT. The entire variable domain, with the rest obtained from reference TRBV9 and TRBJ2-3, is as follows: DSGVTQTPKHLITATGQRVTLRCSPRSGDLSVYWYQQSLDQGLQFLIQYYNGEERAKGNILERFSAQQFPDLHSELNLSSLELGDSALYFCASSQEMWDTQYFGPGTRLTVL.